The rows below give T cell receptor beta chains drawn from one sample of a study of blood T cell repertoires in COVID-19. Profiling relied on immunoSEQ multiplex PCR, and the TCRdb table lists in-frame clones only, not all of them. The sample includes some 320,000 clones, more than 90% seen only once; the top ten take 2% to 3%. What was sequenced was PBMCs or T cells enriched from blood (not recorded which). The source is a man in his fifties or sixties who had recovered from COVID-19. The CDR3 runs from the conserved cysteine through the conserved F or W. The order of the fields is clone size, V gene, D gene, J gene, CDR3 DNA, CDR3 protein. The D gene is left open where the match is weak. Expanded clones are given a class, and other clones once, few, many or no size at all.

clone_size: once
v_call: TRBV27
d_call: .
j_call: TRBJ2-2
cdr3_nt: TGTGCCAGTCACAAAGGGGGTTCCGGGGAGCTGTTTTTT
cdr3_aa: CASHKGGSGELFF

clone_size: .
v_call: TRBV7-9
d_call: TRBD1
j_call: TRBJ1-1
cdr3_nt: TGTGCCAGCAGCAACCCCAGGGGGAAGGGAACTGAAGCTTTCTTT
cdr3_aa: CASSNPRGKGTEAFF

clone_size: .
v_call: TRBV19
d_call: TRBD2
j_call: TRBJ2-5
cdr3_nt: TGTGCCAGCGCCGGCTCGCGGGGGATGCAAGAGACCCAGTACTTC
cdr3_aa: CASAGSRGMQETQYF

clone_size: few
v_call: TRBV11-2
d_call: .
j_call: TRBJ2-7
cdr3_nt: TGTGCCAGCACCTGGGGAGGCTCCTACGAGCAGTACTTC
cdr3_aa: CASTWGGSYEQYF

clone_size: .
v_call: TRBV4-1
d_call: TRBD1
j_call: TRBJ2-1
cdr3_nt: TGCGCCAGCAGCCATGGGTCCGGGACAGGGGGCTTCTTC
cdr3_aa: CASSHGSGTGGFF

clone_size: .
v_call: TRBV27
d_call: TRBD2
j_call: TRBJ2-1
cdr3_nt: TGTGCCAGCAGTTTAGGGGCTAGCGGGAGTTTCTACAATGAGCAGTTCTTC
cdr3_aa: CASSLGASGSFYNEQFF

clone_size: .
v_call: TRBV5-1
d_call: .
j_call: TRBJ2-2
cdr3_nt: TGCGCCAGCAGCTTGGGTCAGTCGAACACCGGGGAGCTGTTTTTT
cdr3_aa: CASSLGQSNTGELFF

clone_size: once
v_call: TRBV18
d_call: .
j_call: TRBJ1-1
cdr3_nt: TGTGCCAGCTACCCACAGTCCATGAACACTGAAGCTTTCTTT
cdr3_aa: CASYPQSMNTEAFF

clone_size: .
v_call: TRBV4-3
d_call: .
j_call: TRBJ1-5
cdr3_nt: TGCGCCAGCAGCCAAGATTTGGGGGAGGAACAGCCCCAGCATTTT
cdr3_aa: CASSQDLGEEQPQHF

clone_size: .
v_call: TRBV2
d_call: .
j_call: TRBJ2-7
cdr3_nt: TGTGCCAGCAGGACGTTACAAGGCAGGGCCGCCATCTACGAGCAGTACTTC
cdr3_aa: CASRTLQGRAAIYEQYF

clone_size: .
v_call: TRBV18
d_call: TRBD1
j_call: TRBJ1-1
cdr3_nt: TGTGCCAGCTCACTCGGGACAGCTGAAGCTTTCTTT
cdr3_aa: CASSLGTAEAFF

clone_size: .
v_call: TRBV3-1/TRBV3-2
d_call: TRBD1
j_call: TRBJ2-7
cdr3_nt: TGTGCCAGCAGCCGGCGCCGTAGGACAGGGGGCGACGAGCAGTACTTC
cdr3_aa: CASSRRRRTGGDEQYF

clone_size: .
v_call: TRBV12-3/TRBV12-4
d_call: .
j_call: TRBJ1-1
cdr3_nt: TGTGCCAGCAGTTTAAACGGGAACACTGAAGCTTTCTTT
cdr3_aa: CASSLNGNTEAFF

clone_size: .
v_call: TRBV7-8
d_call: TRBD2
j_call: TRBJ2-7
cdr3_nt: TGTGCCAGCAGCCCAGGCCGAGGTAGTCGCAAGCGGGAGCGCTACGAGCAGTACTTC
cdr3_aa: CASSPGRGSRKRERYEQYF

clone_size: .
v_call: TRBV18
d_call: TRBD2
j_call: TRBJ2-3
cdr3_nt: TGTGCCAGCTCAGCGGGGGGAGGCACAGATACGCAGTATTTT
cdr3_aa: CASSAGGGTDTQYF

clone_size: .
v_call: TRBV3-1/TRBV3-2
d_call: .
j_call: TRBJ2-2
cdr3_nt: TGTGCCAGCAGCCTCAAGTCCCAGGGGCGCGGGGAGCTGTTTTTT
cdr3_aa: CASSLKSQGRGELFF

clone_size: .
v_call: TRBV30
d_call: TRBD1
j_call: TRBJ1-6
cdr3_nt: TGTGCCGGGAGGGGACAGGGGAATTCACCCCTCCACTTT
cdr3_aa: CAGRGQGNSPLHF

clone_size: .
v_call: TRBV3-1/TRBV3-2
d_call: TRBD2
j_call: TRBJ2-5
cdr3_nt: TGTGCCAGCAGCCAAGCGGGGGGGCCGGGTATTCAGACCCAGTACTTC
cdr3_aa: CASSQAGGPGIQTQYF

clone_size: .
v_call: TRBV5-1
d_call: .
j_call: TRBJ1-6
cdr3_nt: TGCGCCAGCAGCTTGACGGGAACGAATTCACCCCTCCACTTT
cdr3_aa: CASSLTGTNSPLHF

clone_size: once
v_call: TRBV7-2
d_call: TRBD1
j_call: TRBJ1-1
cdr3_nt: TGTGCCAGCAGCACAGCCGGACAGGGGGGCACTGAAGCTTTCTTT
cdr3_aa: CASSTAGQGGTEAFF

clone_size: .
v_call: TRBV7-6
d_call: .
j_call: TRBJ2-5
cdr3_nt: TGTGCCAGCAGCTTTAGCCCGACCCAAGAGACCCAGTACTTC
cdr3_aa: CASSFSPTQETQYF

clone_size: .
v_call: TRBV19
d_call: .
j_call: TRBJ2-5
cdr3_nt: TGTGCCAGTAGTATTTGGTTGGTGCGGGGCCAAGAGACCCAGTACTTC
cdr3_aa: CASSIWLVRGQETQYF

clone_size: .
v_call: TRBV7-2
d_call: .
j_call: TRBJ2-3
cdr3_nt: TGTGCCAGCAGCTGGGGCGGCCCCACAGATACGCAGTATTTT
cdr3_aa: CASSWGGPTDTQYF

clone_size: .
v_call: TRBV18
d_call: TRBD1
j_call: TRBJ1-1
cdr3_nt: TGTGCCAGCTCACCACCTAAAGGACAGGGGGGCACTGAAGCTTTCTTT
cdr3_aa: CASSPPKGQGGTEAFF

clone_size: .
v_call: TRBV27
d_call: TRBD1
j_call: TRBJ1-4
cdr3_nt: TGTGCCAGCGGGGACAGGGGAGGTGAAAAACTGTTTTTT
cdr3_aa: CASGDRGGEKLFF

clone_size: once
v_call: TRBV7-6
d_call: TRBD1
j_call: TRBJ2-6
cdr3_nt: TGTGCCAGCAGAGGGGGCTTGGGCTCTGGGGCCAACGTCCTGACTTTC
cdr3_aa: CASRGGLGSGANVLTF